The 7 T cell receptor beta chains reported below all come from one sample, sequenced in a study of glioma-infiltrating T cells. Amplification of TCR alpha and beta CDR3 regions from RNA used iRepertoire nested multiplex PCR. Via MiXCR, TCRdb re-called the multiplex PCR reads, giving one row per CDR3 protein. This sample has about 200,000 distinct CDR3 sequences, with more than 30% found just once. Specimen: glioma tissue, nonneoplastic brain tissue, or PBMCs (not recorded which). These receptors were collected from a human donor with low-grade glioma or glioblastoma, undergoing nonglioma brain surgery, or in good health (not recorded which).

This clonotype was observed many times. V gene TRBV6-2 or TRBV6-3 combines with J gene TRBJ2-3; 14 bases are a match to TRBD2. There are 19 residues in the CDR3. The V gene end was trimmed by 6 bases and the J gene end by 0 bases; junction bases not matched to a gene: 11. In germline, CDR1 is MNHEY, CDR2 SVGEGT. Here the CDR3 reads CASRDQAGLAGVSTDTQYF. The CDR3 DNA reads as TGTGCCAGCAGAGATCAAGCGGGACTAGCGGGAGTTAGCACAGATACGCAGTATTTT.

The V and J genes are TRBV12-3 or TRBV12-4 and TRBJ2-6; D gene ambiguous. The CDR3 consists of 15 residues. Trimming removed 3 bases at V and 2 bases at J, with 8 bases between. CDR3 region: CASSFWGAGANVLTF. In nucleotides, the CDR3 is TGTGCCAGCAGTTTTTGGGGTGCTGGGGCCAACGTCCTGACTTTC.

This clonotype was seen many times. The rearrangement joins TRBV6-2 or TRBV6-3 to TRBJ2-3, with TRBD2 matching 11 bases. Trimming cost V 5 bases and J 2 bases; bases outside gene matches: 9. The CDR3 contains 17 residues. Germline V CDR1 and CDR2: MNHEY, SVGEGT. The CDR3 bases are TGTGCCAGCAGTCCCGGGACTAGCGGAAGTGACACAGATACGCAGTATTTT. Amino acid sequence: CASSPGTSGSDTDTQYF.

Many counts were recorded for this clonotype. In DNA form, the CDR3 reads TGTGCCAGCAGTTTATCCCACGGGGAGGCCTCCTACGAGCAGTACTTC. This sequence encodes CASSLSHGEASYEQYF. The V gene is TRBV27, the J gene TRBJ2-7; D possibly corresponds to TRBD2 (6 bases). The CDR3 runs 16 residues. Looked up from germline, CDR1 is MNHEY and CDR2 is SMNVEV (reference sequence). The V end was cut by 0 bases, the J end by 0 bases, with 12 bases between.

This clonotype was detected many times. This chain joins TRBV27 and TRBJ2-3; D unclear. Per germline, CDR1 MNHEY and CDR2 SMNVEV (reference sequence). This CDR3 contains 14 residues. V dropped 0 bases and J dropped 3 bases, with 7 bases sitting between them. CDR3 protein: CASSLSRVTDTQYF. In DNA form, the CDR3 reads TGTGCCAGCAGTTTATCTCGGGTTACAGATACGCAGTATTTT.

In its sample, this clonotype was seen many times. This chain joins TRBV4-1 and TRBJ2-3; D ambiguous. The CDR3 runs to 13 residues. Trimming removed 6 bases from V and 2 bases from J, with 9 bases in between. CDR1 is MGHRA, CDR2 YSYEKL, per germline. The CDR3, as DNA: TGCGCCAGCAGACGCATTGCCACAGATACGCAGTATTTT. Translating it yields CASRRIATDTQYF.

This clonotype appeared a few times. This rearrangement joins TRBV11-2 to TRBJ2-1; TRBD2 matches 8 bases. Germline V lookup: CDR1 SGHAT, CDR2 FQNNGV. The J segment lost 8 bases and the V segment lost 1 base, leaving 4 bases of the junction unmatched. The CDR3 is 14 residues long. The CDR3 DNA reads TGTGCCAGCAGCTTAGGCACCGGGGGGGATGAGCAGTTCTTC. Amino acid sequence: CASSLGTGGDEQFF.